The rows below give T cell receptor beta chains drawn from one sample of a study of Graves' ophthalmopathy and Graves' hyperthyroidism. TCRdb redid the calling of the multiplex PCR reads with MiXCR, one entry per CDR3 protein. This sample carries hundreds of thousands of distinct CDR3 sequences, about 47% of them seen once, and the ten largest clones take over 40%. The sample was peripheral blood. The source of these receptors is an adult man with Graves' ophthalmopathy. Both conserved end residues are part of each CDR3. Fields, in order: CDR3 DNA, CDR3 protein, V gene, clone size, D gene, CDR3 length, J gene. The D gene is left open where the match is weak. Only some rows state a clone size, as once, few, many or a class for expanded clones.

TGTGCCAGCAGCGCTTATGGCTACACCTTC,CASSAYGYTF,TRBV7-9,many,NA,10,TRBJ1-2
TGTGCCAGGGTCCTCTTGGGATCACCCCTCCACTTT,CARVLLGSPLHF,TRBV9,NA,NA,12,TRBJ1-6
TGCGCCAGCAGCTTGACGGGGAGGTACACTGAAGCTTTCTTT,CASSLTGRYTEAFF,TRBV5-1,once,NA,14,TRBJ1-1
TGTGCCAGCAGCCTCCGGTCAGCCGGTGTTTCCCAAGAGGGGGAGACCCAGTACTTC,CASSLRSAGVSQEGETQYF,TRBV7-2,NA,NA,19,TRBJ2-5
TGTGCCAGCAGTGAAGATCGGGGGTTTGACCCCTACGAGCAGTACTTC,CASSEDRGFDPYEQYF,TRBV25-1,few,NA,16,TRBJ2-7
TGCAGTGCTAGAGATCTGGGGAACGGGGAGCTGTTTTTT,CSARDLGNGELFF,TRBV20-1,few,NA,13,TRBJ2-2
TGTGCCAGCAGTGCTAGAGACGGCGCCTACGAGCAGTACTTC,CASSARDGAYEQYF,TRBV2,NA,NA,14,TRBJ2-7
TGTGCCAGCAGCTTAGTTAGCGGGGGGACCTACGAGCAGTACTTC,CASSLVSGGTYEQYF,TRBV7-3,NA,TRBD2,15,TRBJ2-7
TGCGCCAGCAGCCCAACCGGGACTAGTGTCAACGAGCAGTACTTC,CASSPTGTSVNEQYF,TRBV5-1,NA,TRBD2,15,TRBJ2-7
TGTGCCAGCCGACTCTATGATGGCTACACCTTC,CASRLYDGYTF,TRBV6-6,NA,NA,11,TRBJ1-2
TGTGCCAGCAGCTATGGTAGCGGGACATCCAATTCACCCCTCCACTTT,CASSYGSGTSNSPLHF,TRBV7-8,NA,NA,16,TRBJ1-6
TGTGCCAGCAGTTACTTAGGGACAGGGGGGAACACTGAAGCTTTCTTT,CASSYLGTGGNTEAFF,TRBV6-6,few,TRBD1,16,TRBJ1-1
TGTGCCAGCAGCCAAGGGACAGGGGTCGGCTACACCTTC,CASSQGTGVGYTF,TRBV7-9,NA,TRBD1,13,TRBJ1-2
TGCAGTGCCCTTGACATAGTCAGGGCCAACGTCCTGACTTTC,CSALDIVRANVLTF,TRBV20-1,few,NA,14,TRBJ2-6
TGTGCCAGCAGACCACCGACAGGACACGGGGGCTACACCTTC,CASRPPTGHGGYTF,TRBV5-4,NA,NA,14,TRBJ1-2
TGTGCCAGTAGGGACTTGGGTGTCCCCTACGAGCAGTACTTC,CASRDLGVPYEQYF,TRBV19,NA,NA,14,TRBJ2-7
TGTGCCAGCAGCTTAGACGGGGCGGACCGGAAGTACTTC,CASSLDGADRKYF,TRBV7-2,NA,NA,13,TRBJ2-5
TGTGCCAGCAGCTTGTTGGACAGCATGAACACTGAAGCTTTCTTT,CASSLLDSMNTEAFF,TRBV5-6,few,NA,15,TRBJ1-1
TGCGCCAGCGTGGCCCGGGTTTCCCCCTACGAGCAGTACTTC,CASVARVSPYEQYF,TRBV10-2,NA,NA,14,TRBJ2-7
TGTGCCAGCAGCTCAACCGACAGTTACTATGGCTACACCTTC,CASSSTDSYYGYTF,TRBV7-9,many,NA,14,TRBJ1-2
TGTGCCAGCAGTTTATACAGGGTAAACGAGCAGTACTTC,CASSLYRVNEQYF,TRBV2,once,NA,13,TRBJ2-7
TGTGCCAGTAGGCAGGGGGCCCCTAATTCACCCCTCCACTTT,CASRQGAPNSPLHF,TRBV19,many,TRBD1,14,TRBJ1-6
TGCAGTGCTAGAGGACACCTGAGCTCTGGAAACACCATATATTTT,CSARGHLSSGNTIYF,TRBV20-1,few,NA,15,TRBJ1-3
TGTGCCAGCAGGGGCTATGGGGGGAGCTCCTACGAGCAGTACTTC,CASRGYGGSSYEQYF,TRBV25-1,NA,NA,15,TRBJ2-7
TGTGCCAGCAGCTCGATGGACAGCTACGAGCAGTACTTC,CASSSMDSYEQYF,TRBV5-8,few,NA,13,TRBJ2-7
TGTGCCAGCAGCTTACGAAGACTTCTCTACGAGCAGTACTTC,CASSLRRLLYEQYF,TRBV13,NA,NA,14,TRBJ2-7
TGTGCCAGCAGAAAGGGACAGGGTGAAGCTTTCTTT,CASRKGQGEAFF,TRBV6-5,NA,TRBD1,12,TRBJ1-1
TGTGCCAGCAGTACACGACTCAACAGGGACTTGAACACTGAAGCTTTCTTT,CASSTRLNRDLNTEAFF,TRBV6-6,NA,NA,17,TRBJ1-1
TGTGCCAGCAGCTTAGGACAGCCCGATTGGGAGACCCAGTACTTC,CASSLGQPDWETQYF,TRBV7-8,NA,NA,15,TRBJ2-5
TGTGCCACCAGTGATAACAGGGGACTAGAATCAATAGGGACCCAGTACTTC,CATSDNRGLESIGTQYF,TRBV24-1,NA,NA,17,TRBJ2-5
TGTGCCAGCATCGTCTCGACCGGTGGCTACACCTTC,CASIVSTGGYTF,TRBV12-3/TRBV12-4,few,NA,12,TRBJ1-2
TGTGCCAGCAGCCAGGACACCCTAAACAACTATGGCTACACCTTC,CASSQDTLNNYGYTF,TRBV6-1,NA,NA,15,TRBJ1-2
TGCAGCGTCGAACGGCAGGGGGGGAGCGAGCAGTACTTC,CSVERQGGSEQYF,TRBV29-1,NA,NA,13,TRBJ2-7
TGTGCCAGCAGTCGCAGGGTTGGTAGCACTGAAGCTTTCTTT,CASSRRVGSTEAFF,TRBV12-3/TRBV12-4,NA,NA,14,TRBJ1-1
TGTGCCACCAGCAGCCAGACTAGCGGGGGGGCCGAGACCCGGTACTTC,CATSSQTSGGAETRYF,TRBV15,NA,TRBD2,16,TRBJ2-5
TGTGCCTCGGACACTTCCTACGAGCAGTACTTC,CASDTSYEQYF,TRBV30,few,NA,11,TRBJ2-7
TGTGCCAGCAGCCCCAGGGGGGCAGGGGTCCCCCTCCACTTT,CASSPRGAGVPLHF,TRBV9,NA,TRBD1,14,TRBJ1-6
TGTGCCATCAGTGAGGACAAGAATTCACCCCTCCACTTT,CAISEDKNSPLHF,TRBV10-3,NA,NA,13,TRBJ1-6
TGTGCCAGCAGTGAAGTTAACGGATATGGCTACACCTTC,CASSEVNGYGYTF,TRBV6-1,NA,NA,13,TRBJ1-2
TGTGCCAGCAGTGCAGGGTGGGGCACTGAAGCTTTCTTT,CASSAGWGTEAFF,TRBV12-3/TRBV12-4,NA,NA,13,TRBJ1-1
TGTGCCAGCAGCCCCATCAACAGACAGTCCCCTGACAATGTTGCTCAGCCCCAGCATTTT,CASSPINRQSPDNVAQPQHF,TRBV5-4,NA,NA,20,TRBJ1-5
TGTGCCAGTAGTATACGGGACGGAAACTATGGCTACACCTTC,CASSIRDGNYGYTF,TRBV19,NA,NA,14,TRBJ1-2
TGTGCCAGCAGTGGAGACAGGGGTAACTATGGCTACACCTTC,CASSGDRGNYGYTF,TRBV2,few,TRBD1,14,TRBJ1-2
TGTGCCAGCAGCCCCAAAAGGGGGGAGAACACTGAAGCTTTCTTT,CASSPKRGENTEAFF,TRBV9,few,NA,15,TRBJ1-1
TGTGCCAGCAGCTTTCTAGTCGGGGAGCTGTTTTTT,CASSFLVGELFF,TRBV7-2,NA,NA,12,TRBJ2-2
TGCAGTGCTAGAGATTTCCAGGTGGGGAACACTGAAGCTTTCTTT,CSARDFQVGNTEAFF,TRBV20-1,NA,NA,15,TRBJ1-1
TGTGCCAGCAGCAACCGTAGGGGCAAAAACGCACCCCTCCACTTT,CASSNRRGKNAPLHF,TRBV7-9,NA,NA,15,TRBJ1-6
TGCAGCGTTGTTATGGTTCAGGGTGAAGCTTTCTTT,CSVVMVQGEAFF,TRBV29-1,many,NA,12,TRBJ1-1
TGTGCCAGCAGCGGGGGACTAGCGGGGGGTTCCTACGAGCAGTACTTC,CASSGGLAGGSYEQYF,TRBV7-8,NA,TRBD2,16,TRBJ2-7
TGTGCCAGCAGCGTAGTGGACTGGGGCGGGACCCAGTACTTC,CASSVVDWGGTQYF,TRBV9,NA,NA,14,TRBJ2-5
TGTGCCAGCAGTGGTCTAGGGAAGGGAACTGAAGCTTTCTTT,CASSGLGKGTEAFF,TRBV2,few,NA,14,TRBJ1-1
TGTGCCAGCAGTTGGACCGGGTCCCGAGGAGATACGCAGTATTTT,CASSWTGSRGDTQYF,TRBV5-5,NA,NA,15,TRBJ2-3
TGTGCCACCAGTGATTTAGAGACAGGGGGCCCCGGGGAGCTGTTTTTT,CATSDLETGGPGELFF,TRBV24-1,NA,TRBD1,16,TRBJ2-2